The 14 T cell receptor beta chains in this list originate from one sample, sequenced in a study of Ad26.COV2.S vaccination and SARS-CoV-2 variants (dated by TCRdb to the early 2020s). The library was prepared using the immunoSEQ multiplex PCR assay. Not all clones reach the TCRdb copy of this immuneACCESS table, which keeps in-frame sequences only. Checked studies attribute under half of the gap to unresolved V genes and leave the rest unexplained. A total of about 430,000 clones appear in this sample, 80% to 95% of them only once. The top ten clonotypes cover approximately 12% of the sample. Taken with the paper, the label for treatment or condition translates to: roughly 19 received Ad26.COV2.S at low or high dose, single or two shots; roughly 5 received placebo; per-sample allocation not given. Repertoires of vaccine and placebo recipients were sequenced from samples collected on day 63 after the first injection.

The input for sequencing was peripheral blood, taken in a trial of Ad26.COV2.S vaccine versus placebo. The receptors shown here come from a person aged 18-60 years who received the Ad26.COV2.S COVID-19 vaccine or a placebo.

The chain links TRBV7-9 to TRBJ1-2; perhaps TRBD1 as D (5 bases). The germline gives CDR1 SEHNR, CDR2 FQNEAQ (reference sequence). Trimming shortened V by 8 bases and J by 1 base, and 11 bases separated the two germline ends. CDR3 length equals 13 residues. CDR3 nucleotide sequence: TGTGCCAGCGAGAGGGGACGTAACTATGGCTACACCTTC. Its translation: CASERGRNYGYTF.

This clone was detected only a few times. The V call is TRBV7-9, the J call TRBJ2-7; D may correspond to TRBD1 or TRBD2 (5 bases each). The CDR3 covers 15 residues. Germline V gene data show CDR1 as SEHNR and CDR2 as FQNEAQ (reference sequence). Trimming removed 5 bases from V and 1 base from J, with 15 bases in between. The DNA of the CDR3 is TGTGCCAGCAGCCCAGTCGTGGGACCATCCTACGAGCAGTACTTC. Translating gives CASSPVVGPSYEQYF.

The J gene is TRBJ2-7, the V gene TRBV29-1; 8 bases are shared with TRBD1. V dropped 7 bases and J dropped 2; count of bases not matched to a gene: 7. Germline values: CDR1 SQVTM, CDR2 ANQGSEA. The CDR3 is 13 amino acids. CDR3 nucleotide sequence: TGCAGCGCCCAATCGACAGGGGCCTACGAGCAGTACTTC. It specifies CSAQSTGAYEQYF.

This clone was seen a handful of times. In DNA, the CDR3 is TGTGCCAGTAGTATGGGAGTAGGGAGCAATCAGCCCCAGCATTTT. Residues: CASSMGVGSNQPQHF. The rearrangement uses TRBV19 and TRBJ1-5; D unclear. The CDR3 is made up of 15 amino acids. Germline loops: CDR1 LNHDA, CDR2 SQIVND (reference sequence). V shed 3 bases and J shed 1 base, with 10 bases lying between them. The entire variable domain, with the rest obtained from reference TRBV19 and TRBJ1-5, is as follows: DGGITQSPKYLFRKEGQNVTLSCEQNLNHDAMYWYRQDPGQGLRLIYYSQIVNDFQKGDIAEGYSVSREKKESFPLTVTSAQKNPTAFYLCASSMGVGSNQPQHFGDGTRLSIL.

The chain carries TRBV13 and TRBJ2-3, with no clear D. The CDR3 loop spans 12 amino acids. V was clipped by 0 bases and J by 5 bases, with 3 bases between them. The germline V gene encodes CDR1 PRHDT and CDR2 FYEKMQ (reference sequence). CDR3 coding DNA: TGTGCCAGCAGCTTAGGCGTAGATACGCAGTATTTT. It translates to CASSLGVDTQYF. The complete variable domain, with remaining parts taken from reference TRBV13 and TRBJ2-3, reads AAGVIQSPRHLIKEKRETATLKCYPIPRHDTVYWYQQGPGQDPQFLISFYEKMQSDKGSIPDRFSAQQFSDYHSELNMSSLELGDSALYFCASSLGVDTQYFGPGTRLTVL.

The J gene is TRBJ2-5, the V gene TRBV13; 14 bases are a match to TRBD2. V was pared by 3 bases and J by 3 bases, with 3 bases of the junction left unmatched. CDR3 length: 16 amino acids. Germline CDR1 is PRHDT and CDR2 is FYEKMQ (reference sequence). CDR3 coding DNA: TGTGCCAGCAGCTTCCGACTAGCGGGAGGGAAAGAGACCCAGTACTTC. It is translated as CASSFRLAGGKETQYF.

This clone has just a few counts. The chain combines TRBV6-5 with TRBJ1-3, with D hard to call. This CDR3 spans 11 amino acids. CDR1 is MNHEY and CDR2 is SVGAGI in the germline V gene. V shed 7 bases and J shed 4 bases, with 5 bases lying between them. The CDR3 loop reads CASNSGNTIYF. CDR3 nucleotides: TGTGCCAGCAACTCGGGAAACACCATATATTTT.

J is TRBJ2-1 and V is TRBV19; D not certain. Germline V gene sequence: CDR1 LNHDA, CDR2 SQIVND (reference sequence). This CDR3 comprises 13 residues. The ends were cut back, 7 bases at V and 6 bases at J, with 13 bases in the middle. In DNA form, the CDR3 reads TGTGCCAGTACCGCGACCCTGCCCAATGAGCAGTTCTTC. Translating it yields CASTATLPNEQFF.

The chain uses TRBV20-1 and TRBJ1-1, with a weak D call TRBD1 (5 bases). This CDR3 is 11 amino acids long. V shed 6 bases and J shed 11 bases, with 16 bases lying between them. Germline V CDR1 and CDR2: DFQATT, SNEGSKA (reference sequence). CDR3 protein: CSARTGHDAFF. The CDR3 DNA reads TGCAGTGCGCGGACGGGGCATGACGCTTTCTTT.

The chain recombines TRBV2 with TRBJ2-3, with D possibly called TRBD1 or TRBD2 (6 bases each). The CDR3 consists of 14 residues. The V gene lost 4 bases and the J gene lost 5 bases, with 13 bases spanning the gap. Per the germline V gene, CDR1 is SNHLY and CDR2 is FYNNEI. The CDR3 spells CASSALGGRDTQYF. Written as DNA, the CDR3 is TGTGCCAGCAGTGCCCTTGGGGGGCGAGATACGCAGTATTTT.

V and J are TRBV19 and TRBJ2-7, with D perhaps being TRBD1 or TRBD2 (5 bases each). Trimming removed 5 bases at V and 8 bases at J, with 25 bases between. Germline V gene lookup returns CDR1 LNHDA and CDR2 SQIVND (reference sequence). CDR3 length: 16 amino acids. Written as DNA, the CDR3 is TGTGCCAGTAGTGATCCCTTGGGGGACCCCTCCTTCCAGCAGTACTTC. Amino acids: CASSDPLGDPSFQQYF.

The chain has TRBV14 and TRBJ2-7; TRBD1 aligns across 9 bases. V gave up 0 bases and J gave up 3 bases; unmatched junction bases: 6. This CDR3 comprises 16 residues. CDR1 is SGHDN, CDR2 FVKESK, per germline. CDR3 bases: TGTGCCAGCAGCCAAGAAGGCGGACAGGGGATCTACGAGCAGTACTTC. Translating gives CASSQEGGQGIYEQYF.

The chain carries TRBV25-1 and TRBJ1-1; unclear D gene. Germline V gene data show CDR1 as MGHDK and CDR2 as SYGVNS. V shed 0 bases and J shed 4 bases, with 9 bases lying between them. CDR3 size: 14 residues. The DNA of the CDR3 is TGTGCCAGCAGTGAATATGCGGGAGGCACTGAAGCTTTCTTT. It yields the protein CASSEYAGGTEAFF.

The chain links TRBV23-1 to TRBJ2-7, with 7 bases identical to TRBD1. TRBV23-1 is an ORF; its function is uncertain. V was pared by 1 base and J by 0 bases, with 0 bases of the junction left unmatched. The CDR3 runs to 14 residues. DNA of the CDR3: TGCGCCAGCAGTCAATGGGACAGCTCCTACGAGCAGTACTTC. The encoded protein is CASSQWDSSYEQYF.